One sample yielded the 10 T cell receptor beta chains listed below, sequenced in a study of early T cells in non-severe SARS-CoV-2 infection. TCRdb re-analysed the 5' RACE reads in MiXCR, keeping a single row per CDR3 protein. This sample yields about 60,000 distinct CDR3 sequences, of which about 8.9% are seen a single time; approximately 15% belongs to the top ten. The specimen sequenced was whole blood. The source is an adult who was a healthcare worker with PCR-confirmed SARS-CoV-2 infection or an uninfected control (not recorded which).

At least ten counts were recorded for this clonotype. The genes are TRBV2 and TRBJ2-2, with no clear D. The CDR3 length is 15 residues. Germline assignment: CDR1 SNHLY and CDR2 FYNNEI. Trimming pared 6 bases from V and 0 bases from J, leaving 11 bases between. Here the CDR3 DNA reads TGTGCCAGCAGACCAATCAGCGCGAACACCGGGGAGCTGTTTTTT. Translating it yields CASRPISANTGELFF.

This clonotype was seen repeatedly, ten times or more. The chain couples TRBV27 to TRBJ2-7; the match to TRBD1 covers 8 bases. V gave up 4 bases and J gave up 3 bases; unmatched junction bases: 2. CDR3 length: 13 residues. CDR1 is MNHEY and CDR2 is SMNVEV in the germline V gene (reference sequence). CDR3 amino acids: CASSWTGNYEQYF. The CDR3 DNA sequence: TGTGCCAGCAGTTGGACAGGGAACTACGAGCAGTACTTC.

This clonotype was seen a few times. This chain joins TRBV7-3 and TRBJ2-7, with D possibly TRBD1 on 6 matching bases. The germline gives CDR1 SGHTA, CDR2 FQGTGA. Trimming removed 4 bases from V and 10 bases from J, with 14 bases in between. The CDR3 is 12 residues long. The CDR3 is CASSSTGGLQYF. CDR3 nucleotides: TGTGCCAGCAGCTCGACAGGTGGTCTCCAGTACTTC.

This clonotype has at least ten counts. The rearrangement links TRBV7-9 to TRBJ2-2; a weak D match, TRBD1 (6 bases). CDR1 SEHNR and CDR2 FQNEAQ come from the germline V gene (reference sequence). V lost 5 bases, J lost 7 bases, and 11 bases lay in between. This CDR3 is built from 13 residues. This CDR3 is CASSPLQGGELFF. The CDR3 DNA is TGTGCCAGCAGCCCGCTACAGGGCGGGGAGCTGTTTTTT.

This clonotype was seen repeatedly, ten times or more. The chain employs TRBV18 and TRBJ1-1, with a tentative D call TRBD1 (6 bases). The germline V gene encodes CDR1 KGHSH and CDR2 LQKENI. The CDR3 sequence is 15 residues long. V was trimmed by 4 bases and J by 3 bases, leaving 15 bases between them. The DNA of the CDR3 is TGTGCCAGCTCACGCGATACAGGGCTTGACACTGAAGCTTTCTTT. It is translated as CASSRDTGLDTEAFF.

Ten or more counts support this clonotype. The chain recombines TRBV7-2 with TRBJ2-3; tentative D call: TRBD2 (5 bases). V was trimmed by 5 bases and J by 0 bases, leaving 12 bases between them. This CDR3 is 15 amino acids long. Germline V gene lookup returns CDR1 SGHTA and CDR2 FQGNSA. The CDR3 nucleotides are TGTGCCAGCAGCGAGCGGCGTCCCAGCACAGATACGCAGTATTTT. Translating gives CASSERRPSTDTQYF.

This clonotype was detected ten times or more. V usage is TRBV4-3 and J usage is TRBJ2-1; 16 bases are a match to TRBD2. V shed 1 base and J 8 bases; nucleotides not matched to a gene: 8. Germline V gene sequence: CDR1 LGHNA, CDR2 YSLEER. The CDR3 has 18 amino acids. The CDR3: CASSQAGTSGRAMYEQFF. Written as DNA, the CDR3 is TGCGCCAGCAGCCAAGCCGGGACTAGCGGGAGGGCCATGTATGAGCAGTTCTTC.

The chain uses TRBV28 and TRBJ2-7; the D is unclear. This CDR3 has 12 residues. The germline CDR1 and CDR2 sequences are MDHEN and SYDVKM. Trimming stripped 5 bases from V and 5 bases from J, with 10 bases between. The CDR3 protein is CASSPPIHEQYF. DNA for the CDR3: TGTGCCAGCAGTCCCCCGATCCACGAGCAGTACTTC.

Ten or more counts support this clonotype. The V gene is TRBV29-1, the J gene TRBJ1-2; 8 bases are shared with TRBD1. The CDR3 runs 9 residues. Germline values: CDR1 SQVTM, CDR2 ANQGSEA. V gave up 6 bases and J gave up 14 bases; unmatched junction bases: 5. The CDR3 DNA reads TGCAGCGTCGGACAGGGTGGAACCTTC. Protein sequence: CSVGQGGTF.

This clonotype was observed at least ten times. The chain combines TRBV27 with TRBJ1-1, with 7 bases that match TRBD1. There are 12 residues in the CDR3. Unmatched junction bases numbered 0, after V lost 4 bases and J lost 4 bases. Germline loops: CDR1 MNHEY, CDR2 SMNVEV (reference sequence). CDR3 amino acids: CASSSGGTEAFF. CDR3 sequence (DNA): TGTGCCAGCAGTTCAGGGGGCACTGAAGCTTTCTTT.